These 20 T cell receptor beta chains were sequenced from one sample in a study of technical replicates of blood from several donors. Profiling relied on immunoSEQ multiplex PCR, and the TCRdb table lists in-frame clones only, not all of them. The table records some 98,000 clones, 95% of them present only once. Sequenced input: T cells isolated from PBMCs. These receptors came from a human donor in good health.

The CDR3 spells CASSSPEQGQSTDTQYF. Here the CDR3 DNA reads TGTGCCAGCAGCTCTCCGGAACAGGGCCAGAGCACAGATACGCAGTATTTT. V and J are TRBV7-9 and TRBJ2-3, with D perhaps TRBD1 (6 bases). There are 17 residues in the CDR3. Trimming took 4 bases from V and 0 from J, leaving 17 bases between them. Germline-derived CDR1 and CDR2 are SEHNR and FQNEAQ (reference sequence).

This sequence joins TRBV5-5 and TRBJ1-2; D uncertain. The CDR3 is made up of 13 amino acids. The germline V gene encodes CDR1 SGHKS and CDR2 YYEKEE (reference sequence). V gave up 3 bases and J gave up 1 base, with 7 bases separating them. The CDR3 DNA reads TGTGCCAGCAGCTCGCGACATAACTATGGCTACACCTTC. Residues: CASSSRHNYGYTF.

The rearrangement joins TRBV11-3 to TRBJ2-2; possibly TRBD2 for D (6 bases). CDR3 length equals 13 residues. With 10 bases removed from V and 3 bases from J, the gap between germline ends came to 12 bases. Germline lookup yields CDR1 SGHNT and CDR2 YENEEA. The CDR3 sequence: CATSGGYTGELFF. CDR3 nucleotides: TGTGCCACCTCCGGGGGTTACACCGGGGAGCTGTTTTTT.

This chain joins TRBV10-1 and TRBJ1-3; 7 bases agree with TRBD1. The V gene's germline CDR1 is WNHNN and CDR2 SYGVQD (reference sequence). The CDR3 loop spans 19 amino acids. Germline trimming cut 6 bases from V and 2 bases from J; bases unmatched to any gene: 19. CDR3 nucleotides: TGCGCCAGCAGCGGGAGCAGGGGGATGAGTGGAACAGCTGGAAACACCATATATTTT. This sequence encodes CASSGSRGMSGTAGNTIYF.

The CDR3 protein is CASSLPPYFRRGREKLFF. As DNA, the CDR3 is TGTGCCAGCAGCTTACCCCCTTATTTTAGGAGGGGGCGTGAAAAACTGTTTTTT. This chain uses TRBV11-2 with TRBJ1-4; 7 nucleotides agree with TRBD1. The CDR3 consists of 18 residues. Germline-derived CDR1 and CDR2 are SGHAT and FQNNGV. V lost 2 bases to trimming and J lost 7 bases; unmatched junction nucleotides: 16.

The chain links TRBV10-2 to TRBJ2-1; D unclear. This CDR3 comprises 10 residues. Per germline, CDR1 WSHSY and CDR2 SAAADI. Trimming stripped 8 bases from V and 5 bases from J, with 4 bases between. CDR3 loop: CASGDNEQFF. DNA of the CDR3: TGCGCCAGCGGAGACAATGAGCAGTTCTTC.

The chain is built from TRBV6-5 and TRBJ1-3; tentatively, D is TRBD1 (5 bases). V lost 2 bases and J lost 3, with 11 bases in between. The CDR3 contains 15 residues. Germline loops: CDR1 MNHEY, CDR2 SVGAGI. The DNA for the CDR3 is TGTGCCAGCAGTTACGGGCAGGGAAGTGGAAACACCATATATTTT. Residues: CASSYGQGSGNTIYF.

CDR3 loop: CASSLGLAGGDTQYF. The CDR3 DNA sequence: TGCGCCAGCAGTTTAGGACTAGCAGGAGGAGATACGCAGTATTTT. The rearrangement joins TRBV10-1 to TRBJ2-3, with TRBD2 identical over 8 bases. The CDR3 totals 15 residues. V shed 5 bases, J shed 5 bases, and the junction held 9 bases outside the gene matches. CDR1 is WNHNN, CDR2 SYGVQD, per germline (reference sequence).

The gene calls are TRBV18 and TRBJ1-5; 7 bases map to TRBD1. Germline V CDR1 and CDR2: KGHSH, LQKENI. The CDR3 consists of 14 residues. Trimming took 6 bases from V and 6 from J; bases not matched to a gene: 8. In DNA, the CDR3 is TGTGCCAGCTCGGGACAGCTTAGCGGTCAGCCCCAGCATTTT. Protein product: CASSGQLSGQPQHF.

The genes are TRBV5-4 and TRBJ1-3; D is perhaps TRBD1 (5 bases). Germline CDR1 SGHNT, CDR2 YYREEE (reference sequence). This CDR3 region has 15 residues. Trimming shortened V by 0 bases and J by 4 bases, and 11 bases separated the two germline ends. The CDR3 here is CASSLEGLRGNTIYF. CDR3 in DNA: TGTGCCAGCAGCTTGGAGGGACTCAGAGGAAACACCATATATTTT.

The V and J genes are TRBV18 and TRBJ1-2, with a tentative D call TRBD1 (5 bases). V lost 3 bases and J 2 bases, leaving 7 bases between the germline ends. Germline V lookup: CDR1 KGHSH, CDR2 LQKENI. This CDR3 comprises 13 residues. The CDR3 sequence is CASSPDRNYGYTF. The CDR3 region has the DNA TGTGCCAGCTCACCCGACAGAAACTATGGCTACACCTTC.

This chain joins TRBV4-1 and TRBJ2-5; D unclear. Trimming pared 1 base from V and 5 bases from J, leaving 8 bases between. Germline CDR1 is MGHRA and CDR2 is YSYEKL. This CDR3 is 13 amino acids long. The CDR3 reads CASSQGLLETQYF. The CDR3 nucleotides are TGCGCCAGCAGCCAAGGACTTTTGGAGACCCAGTACTTC.

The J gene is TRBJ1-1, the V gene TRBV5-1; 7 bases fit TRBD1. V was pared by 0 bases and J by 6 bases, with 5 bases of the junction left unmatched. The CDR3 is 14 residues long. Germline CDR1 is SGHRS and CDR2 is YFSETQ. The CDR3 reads CASSLGQGSSEAFF. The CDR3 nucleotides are TGCGCCAGCAGCTTGGGACAGGGTTCCTCTGAAGCTTTCTTT.

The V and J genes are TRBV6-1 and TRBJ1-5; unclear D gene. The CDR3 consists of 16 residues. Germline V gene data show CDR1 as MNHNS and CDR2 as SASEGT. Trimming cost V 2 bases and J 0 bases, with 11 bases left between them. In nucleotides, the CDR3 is TGTGCCAGCAGTGAACTCGGGGAATATAGCAATCAGCCCCAGCATTTT. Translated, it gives CASSELGEYSNQPQHF.

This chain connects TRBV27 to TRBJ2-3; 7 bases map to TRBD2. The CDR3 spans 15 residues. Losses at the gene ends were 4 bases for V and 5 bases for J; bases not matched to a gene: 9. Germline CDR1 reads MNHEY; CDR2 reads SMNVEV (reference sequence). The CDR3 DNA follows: TGTGCCAGCAGTTCTACCGCCGGCGGGGGAGATACGCAGTATTTT. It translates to CASSSTAGGGDTQYF.

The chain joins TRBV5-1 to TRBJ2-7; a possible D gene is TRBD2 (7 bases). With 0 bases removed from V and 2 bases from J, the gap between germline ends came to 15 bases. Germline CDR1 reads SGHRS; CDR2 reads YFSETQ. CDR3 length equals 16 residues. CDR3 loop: CASSLAGGGETYEQYF. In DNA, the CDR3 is TGCGCCAGCAGCTTGGCTGGCGGGGGCGAAACCTACGAGCAGTACTTC. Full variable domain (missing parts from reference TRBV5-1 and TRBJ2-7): KAGVTQTPRYLIKTRGQQVTLSCSPISGHRSVSWYQQTPGQGLQFLFEYFSETQRNKGNFPGRFSGRQFSNSRSEMNVSTLELGDSALYLCASSLAGGGETYEQYFGPGTRLTVT.

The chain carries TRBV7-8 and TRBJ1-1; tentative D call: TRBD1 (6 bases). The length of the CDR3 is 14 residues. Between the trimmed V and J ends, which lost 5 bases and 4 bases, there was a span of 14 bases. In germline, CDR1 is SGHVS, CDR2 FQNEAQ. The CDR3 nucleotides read TGTGCCAGCAGCCCGAACAGGGTTGGCACTGAAGCTTTCTTT. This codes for CASSPNRVGTEAFF.

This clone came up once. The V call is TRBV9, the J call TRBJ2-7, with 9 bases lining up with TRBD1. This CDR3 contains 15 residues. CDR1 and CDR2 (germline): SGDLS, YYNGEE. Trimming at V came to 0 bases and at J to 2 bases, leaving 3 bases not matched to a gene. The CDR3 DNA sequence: TGTGCCAGCAGCGTAGCTACAGGGGGCGCCTACGAGCAGTACTTC. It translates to CASSVATGGAYEQYF.

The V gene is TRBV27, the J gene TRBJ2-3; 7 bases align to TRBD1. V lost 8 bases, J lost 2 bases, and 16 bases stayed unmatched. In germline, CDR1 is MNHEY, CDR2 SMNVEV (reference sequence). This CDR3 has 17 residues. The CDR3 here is CASQSWTGPLTTDTQYF. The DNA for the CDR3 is TGTGCCAGCCAATCCTGGACAGGCCCACTGACCACAGATACGCAGTATTTT.

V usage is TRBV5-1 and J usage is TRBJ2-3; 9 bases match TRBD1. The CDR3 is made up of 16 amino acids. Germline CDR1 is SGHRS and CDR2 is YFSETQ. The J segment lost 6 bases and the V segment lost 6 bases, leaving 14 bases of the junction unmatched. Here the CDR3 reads CASKDDGTGNFDTQYF. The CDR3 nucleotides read TGCGCCAGCAAAGACGACGGGACAGGGAATTTTGATACGCAGTATTTT.